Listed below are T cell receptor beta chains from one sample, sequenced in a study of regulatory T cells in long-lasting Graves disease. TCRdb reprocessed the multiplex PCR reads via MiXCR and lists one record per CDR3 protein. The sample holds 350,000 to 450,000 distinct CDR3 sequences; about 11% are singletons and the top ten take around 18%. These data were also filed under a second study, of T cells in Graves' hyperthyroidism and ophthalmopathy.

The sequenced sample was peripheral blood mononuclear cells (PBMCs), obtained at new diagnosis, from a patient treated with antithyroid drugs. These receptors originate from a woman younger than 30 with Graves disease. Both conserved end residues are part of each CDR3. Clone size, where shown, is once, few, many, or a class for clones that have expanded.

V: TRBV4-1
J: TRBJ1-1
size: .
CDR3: CASRPLVGGTGNTEAFF

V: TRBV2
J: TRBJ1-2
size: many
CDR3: CASSFGQGNYGYTF

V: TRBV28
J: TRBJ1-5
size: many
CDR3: CASSLGSYQPQHF

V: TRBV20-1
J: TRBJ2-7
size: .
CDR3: CSASWSNGRGEQYF

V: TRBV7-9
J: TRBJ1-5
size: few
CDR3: CASSPNTDSNQPQHF

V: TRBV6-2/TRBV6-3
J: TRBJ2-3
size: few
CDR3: CARIKHNVTDTQYF

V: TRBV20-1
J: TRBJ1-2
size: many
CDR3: CSARERRTGDPYGYTF

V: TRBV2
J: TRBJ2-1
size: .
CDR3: CVSTEIGTGTNEQFF

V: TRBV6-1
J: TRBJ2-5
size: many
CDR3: CASSPGTGDQETQYF

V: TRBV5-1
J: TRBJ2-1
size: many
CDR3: CASRLITRERSYNEQFF

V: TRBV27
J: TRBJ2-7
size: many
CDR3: CASSNRAIREQYF

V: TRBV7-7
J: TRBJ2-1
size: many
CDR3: CASSLLAGNEQFF

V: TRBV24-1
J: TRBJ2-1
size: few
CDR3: CATSDTGQTKTLDEQFF

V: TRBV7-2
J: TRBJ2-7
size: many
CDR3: CASSLLPPMNYEQYF

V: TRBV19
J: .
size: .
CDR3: CASSRGGQGTGSNEQFF

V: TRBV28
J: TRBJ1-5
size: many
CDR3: CASSPPNQPQHF

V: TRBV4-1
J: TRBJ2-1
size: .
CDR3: CASSQVRQGHYNEQFF

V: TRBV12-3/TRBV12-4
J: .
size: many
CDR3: CASNFRDTSQGAEAFF

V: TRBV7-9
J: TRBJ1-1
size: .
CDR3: CASSWGQVGNTEAFF

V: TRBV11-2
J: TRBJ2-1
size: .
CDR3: CASSLEEFSEQFF

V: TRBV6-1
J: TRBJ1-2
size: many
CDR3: CASQPGHTKNYGYTF

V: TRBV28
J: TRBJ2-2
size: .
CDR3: CASSLGQGRLFF

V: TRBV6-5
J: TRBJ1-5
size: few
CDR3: CASSYPAAGRGASNQPQHF

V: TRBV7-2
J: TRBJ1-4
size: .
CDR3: CASSLAGGEKLFF

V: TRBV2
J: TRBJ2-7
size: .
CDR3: CASSFKRSYEQYF

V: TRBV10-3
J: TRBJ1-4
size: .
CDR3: CVISGTEEKLFF

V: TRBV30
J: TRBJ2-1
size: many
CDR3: CARGLVEHFNEQFF

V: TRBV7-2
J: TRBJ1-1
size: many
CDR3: CASSLGRGSGGPFF

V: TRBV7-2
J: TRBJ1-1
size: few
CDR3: CASSFLPTLFRDRVLNTEAFF

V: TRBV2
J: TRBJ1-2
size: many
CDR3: CASRGRTGGLYSYGYTF

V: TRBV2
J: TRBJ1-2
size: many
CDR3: CASSVDWANYGYTF

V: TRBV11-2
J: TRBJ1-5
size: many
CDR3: CASSMGLRGNQPQHF

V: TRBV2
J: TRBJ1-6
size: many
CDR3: CASSDDTGIRLSPLHF

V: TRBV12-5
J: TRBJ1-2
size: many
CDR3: CASGFLGTGSYGYTF

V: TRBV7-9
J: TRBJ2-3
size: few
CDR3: CASSLAMGQPTDTQYF

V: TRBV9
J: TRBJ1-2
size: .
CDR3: CASSVEWADYGYTF

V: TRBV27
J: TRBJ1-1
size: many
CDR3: CASAYLLGGMNTEAFF

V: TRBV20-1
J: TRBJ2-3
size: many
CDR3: CSARGIVDTQYF

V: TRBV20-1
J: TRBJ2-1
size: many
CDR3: CSARDPIGENEQFF

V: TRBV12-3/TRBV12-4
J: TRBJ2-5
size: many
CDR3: CASRPPAGGETQYF

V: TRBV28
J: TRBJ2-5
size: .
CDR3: CASSPPRGPAGETQYF

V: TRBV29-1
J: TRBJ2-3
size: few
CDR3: CSVAHRLLTGRPDTQYF

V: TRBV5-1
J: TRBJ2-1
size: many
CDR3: CASSLRPGDVSYNEQFF

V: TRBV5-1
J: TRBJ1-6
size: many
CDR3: CASSRRLRGSGYNSPLHF

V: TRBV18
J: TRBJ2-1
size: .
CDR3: CASLPPSGNRNNEQFF